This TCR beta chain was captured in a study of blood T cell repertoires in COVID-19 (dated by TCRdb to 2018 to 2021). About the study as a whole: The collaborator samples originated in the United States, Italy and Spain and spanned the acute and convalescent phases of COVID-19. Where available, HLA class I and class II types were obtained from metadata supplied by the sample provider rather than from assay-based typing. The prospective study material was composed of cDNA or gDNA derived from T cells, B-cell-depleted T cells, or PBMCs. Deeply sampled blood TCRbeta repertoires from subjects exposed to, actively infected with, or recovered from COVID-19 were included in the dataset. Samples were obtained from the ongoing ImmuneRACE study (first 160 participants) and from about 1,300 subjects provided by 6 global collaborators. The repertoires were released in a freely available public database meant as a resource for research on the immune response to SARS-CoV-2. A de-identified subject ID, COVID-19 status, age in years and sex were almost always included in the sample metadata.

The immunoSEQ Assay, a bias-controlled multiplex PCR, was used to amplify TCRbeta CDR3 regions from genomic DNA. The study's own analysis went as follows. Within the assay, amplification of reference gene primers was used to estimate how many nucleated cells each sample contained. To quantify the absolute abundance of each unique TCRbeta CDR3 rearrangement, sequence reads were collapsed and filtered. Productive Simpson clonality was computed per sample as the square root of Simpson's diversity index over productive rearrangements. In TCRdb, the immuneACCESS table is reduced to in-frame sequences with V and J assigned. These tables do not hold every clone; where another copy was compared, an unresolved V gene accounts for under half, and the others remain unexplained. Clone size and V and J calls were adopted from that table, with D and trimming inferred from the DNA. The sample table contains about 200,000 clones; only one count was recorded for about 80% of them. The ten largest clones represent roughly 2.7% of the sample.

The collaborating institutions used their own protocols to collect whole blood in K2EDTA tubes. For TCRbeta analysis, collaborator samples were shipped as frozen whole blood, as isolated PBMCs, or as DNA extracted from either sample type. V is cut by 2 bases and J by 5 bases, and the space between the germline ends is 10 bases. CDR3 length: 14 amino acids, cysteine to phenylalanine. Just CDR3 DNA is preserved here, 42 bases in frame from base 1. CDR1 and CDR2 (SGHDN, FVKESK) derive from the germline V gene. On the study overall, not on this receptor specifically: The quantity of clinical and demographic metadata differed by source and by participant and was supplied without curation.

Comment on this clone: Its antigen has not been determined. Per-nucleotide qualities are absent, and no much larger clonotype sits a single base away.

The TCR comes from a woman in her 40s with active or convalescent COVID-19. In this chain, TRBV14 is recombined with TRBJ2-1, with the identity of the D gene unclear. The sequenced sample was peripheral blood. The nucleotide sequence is TGTGCCAGCAGCCAATTTACCGTAGACAATGAGCAGTTCTTC. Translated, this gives CASSQFTVDNEQFF. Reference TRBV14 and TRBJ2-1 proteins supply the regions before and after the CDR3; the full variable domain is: EAGVTQFPSHSVIEKGQTVTLRCDPISGHDNLYWYRRVMGKEIKFLLHFVKESKQDESGMPNNRFLAERTGGTYSTLKVQPAELEDSGVYFCASSQFTVDNEQFFGPGTRLTVL.